This is a list of T cell receptor beta chains from one sample in a study of blood T cell repertoires in COVID-19. TCRdb's copy holds only in-frame clones and misses some; the assay was immunoSEQ multiplex PCR. The sample lists roughly 70,000 clones, 88% occurring once. The sequenced sample was peripheral blood. These TCRs come from a human donor in a cohort sampled during active COVID-19. CDR3s include the opening cysteine and the closing phenylalanine or tryptophan. The D gene is left open where the match is weak. Only part of the rows carry a size: once, few, many, or a class if the clone is expanded.

clone_size	v_call	d_call	j_call	cdr3_aa	cdr3_nt
NA	TRBV14	NA	TRBJ2-4	CASSTLGGPKNIQYF	TGTGCCAGCAGCACCCTCGGGGGGCCCAAAAACATTCAGTACTTC
NA	TRBV7-3	NA	TRBJ2-1	CASSLGRGSYNEQFF	TGTGCCAGCAGCTTAGGCAGGGGCTCCTACAATGAGCAGTTCTTC
NA	TRBV27	NA	TRBJ2-1	CASSLSGLAEQFF	TGTGCCAGCAGTTTATCGGGTCTAGCCGAGCAGTTCTTC
NA	TRBV6-5	TRBD1	TRBJ2-2	CASSRTGIGELFF	TGTGCCAGCAGTAGGACAGGGATCGGGGAGCTGTTTTTT
NA	TRBV27	TRBD1	TRBJ1-2	CASSPGTGVQYGYTF	TGTGCCAGCAGTCCCGGGACAGGAGTCCAGTATGGCTACACCTTC
NA	TRBV13	NA	TRBJ1-4	CASSRQPTNEKLFF	TGTGCCAGCAGCCGACAACCCACTAATGAAAAACTGTTTTTT
NA	TRBV15	TRBD2	TRBJ2-5	CATSRDPPGVAGVEETQYF	TGTGCCACCAGCAGAGATCCCCCGGGAGTAGCGGGAGTTGAAGAGACCCAGTACTTC
NA	TRBV27	NA	TRBJ2-1	CASSRLGPLEQFF	TGTGCCAGCAGTCGCTTGGGGCCGCTTGAGCAGTTCTTC
once	TRBV11-3	NA	TRBJ2-1	CASSLVVGGEQFF	TGTGCCAGCAGCTTAGTGGTGGGGGGTGAGCAGTTCTTC
NA	TRBV5-1	TRBD1	TRBJ1-1	CASSLQGAGGTEAFF	TGCGCCAGCAGTCTCCAGGGGGCAGGCGGCACTGAAGCTTTCTTT
NA	TRBV5-4	NA	TRBJ1-2	CASSFSDGEGYTF	TGTGCCAGCAGCTTTTCCGATGGTGAGGGCTACACCTTC
NA	TRBV6-5	NA	TRBJ2-3	CASSYRGDTQYF	TGTGCCAGCAGTTACCGGGGGGATACGCAGTATTTT
once	TRBV28	TRBD1	TRBJ2-1	CASSNRDRAYEQFF	TGTGCCAGCAGTAACCGGGACAGGGCCTATGAGCAGTTCTTC
NA	TRBV5-1	TRBD1	TRBJ2-4	CASSLADRVNIQYF	TGCGCCAGCAGCTTGGCGGACAGGGTCAACATTCAGTACTTC
NA	TRBV2	NA	TRBJ2-2	CASKRAGELFF	TGTGCCAGCAAGAGGGCCGGGGAGCTGTTTTTT
NA	TRBV29-1	NA	TRBJ1-3	CSVESGPGGNTIYF	TGCAGCGTTGAGTCAGGCCCAGGAGGAAACACCATATATTTT
NA	TRBV2	TRBD1	TRBJ1-4	CASRPRQGSNEKLFF	TGTGCCAGCAGACCCCGACAGGGAAGTAATGAAAAACTGTTTTTT
NA	TRBV2	TRBD2	TRBJ2-1	CASSVFLAAYNEQFF	TGTGCCAGCAGTGTGTTCCTAGCGGCCTACAATGAGCAGTTCTTC
NA	TRBV5-1	TRBD1	TRBJ2-7	CASSQGQGAGEQYF	TGCGCCAGCAGCCAGGGACAGGGGGCTGGCGAGCAGTACTTC
NA	TRBV6-4	TRBD2	TRBJ2-1	CASSETTSGSGEQFF	TGTGCCAGCAGTGAGACCACTAGCGGGAGCGGTGAGCAGTTCTTC
NA	TRBV18	NA	TRBJ2-7	CASSPSSGAYEQYF	TGTGCCAGCTCACCATCCTCGGGTGCCTACGAGCAGTACTTC
NA	TRBV3-1/TRBV3-2	NA	TRBJ2-3	CASSRTPGWTDTQYF	TGTGCCAGCAGCCGGACGCCAGGGTGGACAGATACGCAGTATTTT
NA	TRBV11-3	TRBD2	TRBJ2-1	CASSLWTSGSTTENEQFF	TGTGCCAGCAGCTTATGGACTAGCGGGAGTACAACTGAAAATGAGCAGTTCTTC
NA	TRBV6-2/TRBV6-3	TRBD1	TRBJ1-2	CASSQGQAGLGYTF	TGTGCCAGCAGTCAGGGACAGGCCGGACTTGGCTACACCTTC
NA	TRBV2	NA	TRBJ2-5	CASSRDNQETQYF	TGTGCCAGCAGTAGAGACAACCAAGAGACCCAGTACTTC
few	TRBV7-6	NA	TRBJ2-2	CASTQDSSGELFF	TGTGCCAGCACCCAGGACAGCTCCGGGGAGCTGTTTTTT
few	TRBV6-4	TRBD1	TRBJ1-6	CASSDTGTGGNSPLHF	TGTGCCAGCAGTGACACCGGGACAGGGGGGAATTCACCCCTCCACTTT
few	TRBV12-3/TRBV12-4	NA	TRBJ2-5	CASSFLETQYF	TGTGCCAGCAGTTTTCTGGAGACCCAGTACTTC
NA	TRBV12-2	NA	TRBJ1-1	CASRRSGTPNTEAFF	TGTGCAAGTCGCCGATCCGGGACTCCGAACACTGAAGCTTTCTTT
NA	TRBV28	NA	TRBJ1-2	CASSLQTDYGYTF	TGTGCCAGCAGCCTACAGACAGATTATGGCTACACCTTC
NA	TRBV2	TRBD2	TRBJ2-1	CASSDQAGVSREQFF	TGTGCCAGCAGTGATCAAGCGGGAGTCTCACGAGAGCAGTTCTTC
NA	TRBV5-1	TRBD2	TRBJ2-7	CASSLLGLSPEQYF	TGCGCCAGCAGCTTGTTGGGACTAAGTCCCGAGCAGTACTTC
once	TRBV6-5	NA	TRBJ1-1	CASSYRGGRNTEAFF	TGTGCCAGCAGTTATAGGGGGGGGCGAAACACTGAAGCTTTCTTT
NA	TRBV27	NA	TRBJ2-1	CASSRDPGFEQFF	TGTGCCAGCAGTCGTGATCCAGGGTTTGAGCAGTTCTTC
NA	TRBV7-9	NA	TRBJ1-2	CASSSGGYGYTF	TGTGCCAGCAGCTCCGGGGGCTATGGCTACACCTTC
NA	TRBV7-2	NA	TRBJ2-3	CASSLTTTDTQYF	TGTGCCAGCAGCTTGACTACAACAGATACGCAGTATTTT
NA	TRBV29-1	TRBD2	TRBJ2-1	CSVASGSGYNEQFF	TGCAGCGTAGCTAGCGGGAGTGGGTACAATGAGCAGTTCTTC
few	TRBV6-1	NA	TRBJ1-2	CASSASAREANYGYTF	TGTGCCAGCAGTGCCTCGGCTAGAGAAGCTAACTATGGCTACACCTTC
NA	TRBV19	TRBD2	TRBJ2-1	CASSRGGLAGGYNEQFF	TGTGCCAGTAGCCGGGGCGGACTAGCGGGGGGATACAATGAGCAGTTCTTC
NA	TRBV28	TRBD1	TRBJ1-5	CASSPTRTGPGGNPQHF	TGTGCCAGCAGTCCGACCCGGACAGGCCCAGGAGGGAATCCCCAGCATTTT
NA	TRBV3-1/TRBV3-2	TRBD2	TRBJ2-5	CASSPRLAGAVETQYF	TGTGCCAGCAGCCCCCGACTAGCGGGAGCGGTTGAGACCCAGTACTTC
NA	TRBV29-1	NA	TRBJ2-5	CSVVGVRRETQYF	TGCAGCGTTGTCGGGGTCCGGAGGGAGACCCAGTACTTC
NA	TRBV4-2	TRBD1	TRBJ2-5	CASSQDPDRGETQYF	TGTGCCAGCAGCCAAGATCCTGACAGGGGGGAGACCCAGTACTTC
NA	TRBV6-4	TRBD2	TRBJ2-1	CASSESGLAEPYNEQFF	TGTGCCAGCAGTGAGTCTGGGCTAGCGGAGCCCTACAATGAGCAGTTCTTC
NA	TRBV5-1	TRBD1	TRBJ2-7	CASSFYRGPYEQYF	TGCGCCAGCAGCTTTTACAGGGGCCCCTACGAGCAGTACTTC
NA	TRBV18	NA	TRBJ2-7	CASSPNYEQYF	TGTGCCAGCTCACCTAACTATGAGCAGTACTTC
NA	TRBV12-3/TRBV12-4	NA	TRBJ2-7	CASSLGHGYEQYF	TGTGCCAGCAGTCTGGGTCACGGGTACGAGCAGTACTTC
NA	TRBV18	NA	TRBJ1-3	CASSPLSGNTIYF	TGTGCCAGCTCACCCCTCTCTGGAAACACCATATATTTT
NA	TRBV24-1	TRBD1	TRBJ2-2	CASSDRDSPTGELFF	TGTGCCTCCTCCGACCGGGACAGTCCCACCGGGGAGCTGTTTTTT
NA	TRBV6-1	NA	TRBJ2-5	CASSEEAAGETQYF	TGTGCCAGCAGTGAAGAGGCCGCAGGGGAGACCCAGTACTTC
NA	TRBV5-5	TRBD1	TRBJ1-1	CASRGTANTEAFF	TGTGCCAGCAGGGGGACAGCTAACACTGAAGCTTTCTTT
NA	TRBV6-5	TRBD2	TRBJ2-3	CASRGLADTDTQYF	TGTGCCAGCAGGGGACTAGCGGACACAGATACGCAGTATTTT
NA	TRBV2	TRBD1	TRBJ1-4	CASSGPRGPSIQLSSKLFF	TGTGCCAGCAGTGGCCCCAGGGGGCCCTCCATCCAACTCTCATCGAAACTGTTTTTT
NA	TRBV9	NA	TRBJ2-1	CASGRGSLPSSYNEQFF	TGTGCCAGCGGGAGGGGGTCGCTCCCGAGCTCCTACAATGAGCAGTTCTTC
NA	TRBV30	NA	TRBJ1-1	CAWSRVTEAFF	TGTGCCTGGAGTCGCGTCACTGAAGCTTTCTTT